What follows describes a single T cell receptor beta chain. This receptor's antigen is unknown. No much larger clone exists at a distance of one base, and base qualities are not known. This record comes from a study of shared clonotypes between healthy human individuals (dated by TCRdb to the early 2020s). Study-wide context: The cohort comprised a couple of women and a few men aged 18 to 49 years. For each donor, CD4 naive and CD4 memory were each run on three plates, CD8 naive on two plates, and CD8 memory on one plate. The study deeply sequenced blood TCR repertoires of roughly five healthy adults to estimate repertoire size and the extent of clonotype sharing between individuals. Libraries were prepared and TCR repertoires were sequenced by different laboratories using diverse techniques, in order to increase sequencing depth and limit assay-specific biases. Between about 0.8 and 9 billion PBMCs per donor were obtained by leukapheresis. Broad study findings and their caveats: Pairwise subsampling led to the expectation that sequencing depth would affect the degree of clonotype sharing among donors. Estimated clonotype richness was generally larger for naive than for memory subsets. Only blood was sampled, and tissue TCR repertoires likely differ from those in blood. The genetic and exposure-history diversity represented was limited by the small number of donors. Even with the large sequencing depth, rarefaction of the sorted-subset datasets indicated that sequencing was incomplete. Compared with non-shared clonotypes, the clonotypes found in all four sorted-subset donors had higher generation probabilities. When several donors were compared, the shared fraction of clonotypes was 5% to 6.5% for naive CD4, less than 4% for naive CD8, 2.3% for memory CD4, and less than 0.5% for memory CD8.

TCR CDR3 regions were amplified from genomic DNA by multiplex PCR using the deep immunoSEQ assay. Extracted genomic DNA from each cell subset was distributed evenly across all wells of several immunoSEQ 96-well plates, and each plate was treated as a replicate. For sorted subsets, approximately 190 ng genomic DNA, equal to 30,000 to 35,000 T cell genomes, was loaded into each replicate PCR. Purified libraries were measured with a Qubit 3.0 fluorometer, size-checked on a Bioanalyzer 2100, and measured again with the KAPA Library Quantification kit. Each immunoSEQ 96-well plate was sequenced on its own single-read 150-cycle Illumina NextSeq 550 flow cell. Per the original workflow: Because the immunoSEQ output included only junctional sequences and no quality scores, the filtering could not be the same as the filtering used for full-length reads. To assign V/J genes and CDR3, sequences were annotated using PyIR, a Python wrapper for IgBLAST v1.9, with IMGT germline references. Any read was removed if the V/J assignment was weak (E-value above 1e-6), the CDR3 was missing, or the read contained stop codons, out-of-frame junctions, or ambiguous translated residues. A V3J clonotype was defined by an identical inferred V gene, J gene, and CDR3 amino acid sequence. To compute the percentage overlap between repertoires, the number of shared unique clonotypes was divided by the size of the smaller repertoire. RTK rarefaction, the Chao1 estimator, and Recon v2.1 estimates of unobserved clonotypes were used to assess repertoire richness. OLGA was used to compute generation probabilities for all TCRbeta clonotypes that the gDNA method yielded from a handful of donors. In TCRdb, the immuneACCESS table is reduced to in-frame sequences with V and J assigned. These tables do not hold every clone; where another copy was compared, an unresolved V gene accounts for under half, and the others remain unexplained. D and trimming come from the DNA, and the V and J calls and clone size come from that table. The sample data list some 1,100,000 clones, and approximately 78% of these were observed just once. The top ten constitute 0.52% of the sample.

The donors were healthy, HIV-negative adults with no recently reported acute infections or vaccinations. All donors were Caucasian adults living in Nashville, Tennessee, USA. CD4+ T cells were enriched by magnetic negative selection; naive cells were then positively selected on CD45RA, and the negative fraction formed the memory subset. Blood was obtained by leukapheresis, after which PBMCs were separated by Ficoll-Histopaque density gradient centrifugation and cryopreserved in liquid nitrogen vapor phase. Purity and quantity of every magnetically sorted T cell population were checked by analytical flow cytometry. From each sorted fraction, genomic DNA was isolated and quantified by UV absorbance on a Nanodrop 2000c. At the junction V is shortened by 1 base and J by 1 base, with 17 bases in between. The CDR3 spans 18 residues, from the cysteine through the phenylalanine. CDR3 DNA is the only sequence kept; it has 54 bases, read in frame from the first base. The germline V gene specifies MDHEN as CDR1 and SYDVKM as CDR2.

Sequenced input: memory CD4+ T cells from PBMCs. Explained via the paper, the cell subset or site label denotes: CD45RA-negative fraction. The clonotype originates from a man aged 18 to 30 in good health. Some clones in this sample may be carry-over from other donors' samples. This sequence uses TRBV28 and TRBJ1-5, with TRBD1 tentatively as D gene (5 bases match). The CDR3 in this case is CASSLYQGGVRSNQPQHF. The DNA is TGTGCCAGCAGTTTATATCAGGGAGGAGTCAGGAGCAATCAGCCCCAGCATTTT. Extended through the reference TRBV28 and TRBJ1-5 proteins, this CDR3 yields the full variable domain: DVKVTQSSRYLVKRTGEKVFLECVQDMDHENMFWYRQDPGLGLRLIYFSYDVKMKEKGDIPEGYSVSREKKERFSLILESASTNQTSMYLCASSLYQGGVRSNQPQHFGDGTRLSIL.